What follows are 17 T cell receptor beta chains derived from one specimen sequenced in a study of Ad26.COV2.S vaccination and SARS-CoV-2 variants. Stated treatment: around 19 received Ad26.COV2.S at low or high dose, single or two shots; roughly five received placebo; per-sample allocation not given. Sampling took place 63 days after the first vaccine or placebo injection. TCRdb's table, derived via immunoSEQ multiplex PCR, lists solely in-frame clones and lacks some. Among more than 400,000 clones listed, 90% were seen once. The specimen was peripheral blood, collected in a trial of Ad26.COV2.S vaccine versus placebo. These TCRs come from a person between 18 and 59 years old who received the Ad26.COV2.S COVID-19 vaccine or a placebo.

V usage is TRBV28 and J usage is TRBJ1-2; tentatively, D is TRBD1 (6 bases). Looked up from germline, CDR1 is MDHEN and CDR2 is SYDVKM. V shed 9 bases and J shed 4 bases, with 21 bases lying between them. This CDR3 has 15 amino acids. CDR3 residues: CASCDGGGLPYGYTF. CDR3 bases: TGTGCCAGTTGTGATGGGGGGGGCCTCCCCTATGGCTACACCTTC.

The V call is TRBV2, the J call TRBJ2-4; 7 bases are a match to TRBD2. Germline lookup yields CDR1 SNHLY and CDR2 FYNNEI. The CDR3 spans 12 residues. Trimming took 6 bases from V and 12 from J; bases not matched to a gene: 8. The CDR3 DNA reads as TGTGCCAGCAGAGACGGGGGGAGGGATCAGTACTTC. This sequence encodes CASRDGGRDQYF.

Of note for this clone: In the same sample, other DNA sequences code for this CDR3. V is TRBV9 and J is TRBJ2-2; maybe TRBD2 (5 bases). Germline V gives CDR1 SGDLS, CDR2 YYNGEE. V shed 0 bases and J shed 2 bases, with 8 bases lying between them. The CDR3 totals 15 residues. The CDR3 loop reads CASSVGSANTGELFF. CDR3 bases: TGTGCCAGCAGCGTAGGTAGCGCAAACACCGGGGAGCTGTTTTTT. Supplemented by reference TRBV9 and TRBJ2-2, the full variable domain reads DSGVTQTPKHLITATGQRVTLRCSPRSGDLSVYWYQQSLDQGLQFLIQYYNGEERAKGNILERFSAQQFPDLHSELNLSSLELGDSALYFCASSVGSANTGELFFGEGSRLTVL.

CDR3 residues: CASSATGGQGYTF. The CDR3 region has the DNA TGTGCCAGCAGCGCGACAGGGGGTCAGGGCTACACCTTC. The chain carries TRBV7-8 and TRBJ1-2; 9 bases are shared with TRBD1. Per germline, CDR1 SGHVS and CDR2 FQNEAQ. The CDR3 totals 13 residues. Unmatched junction bases numbered 6, after V lost 5 bases and J lost 8 bases.

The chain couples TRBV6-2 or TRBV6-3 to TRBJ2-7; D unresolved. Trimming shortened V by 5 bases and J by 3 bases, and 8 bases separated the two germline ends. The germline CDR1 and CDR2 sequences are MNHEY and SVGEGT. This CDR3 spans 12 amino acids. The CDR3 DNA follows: TGTGCCAGCAGTCGCCTGGGCTACGAGCAGTACTTC. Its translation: CASSRLGYEQYF.

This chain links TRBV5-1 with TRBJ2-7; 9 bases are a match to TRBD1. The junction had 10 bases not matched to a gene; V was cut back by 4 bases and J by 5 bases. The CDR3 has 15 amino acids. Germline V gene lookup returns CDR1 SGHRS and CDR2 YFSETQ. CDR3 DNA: TGCGCCAGCAGCCCTCTGGGACAGGGTAACAACGAGCAGTACTTC. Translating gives CASSPLGQGNNEQYF.

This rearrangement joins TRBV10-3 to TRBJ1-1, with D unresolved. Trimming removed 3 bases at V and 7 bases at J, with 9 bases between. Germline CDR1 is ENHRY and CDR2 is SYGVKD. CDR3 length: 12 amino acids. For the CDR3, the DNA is TGTGCCATCAGTGAAAGACCCTTTGAAGCTTTCTTT. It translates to CAISERPFEAFF.

The CDR3 loop reads CAWSVLAGIQETQYF. For the CDR3, the DNA is TGTGCCTGGAGTGTACTAGCGGGGATCCAAGAGACCCAGTACTTC. This sequence joins TRBV30 and TRBJ2-5; 10 bases match TRBD2. J lost 1 base, V lost 0 bases, and 2 bases had no gene match. The CDR3 loop spans 15 amino acids. CDR1 and CDR2 from the germline V gene are GTSNPN and SVGIG (reference sequence).

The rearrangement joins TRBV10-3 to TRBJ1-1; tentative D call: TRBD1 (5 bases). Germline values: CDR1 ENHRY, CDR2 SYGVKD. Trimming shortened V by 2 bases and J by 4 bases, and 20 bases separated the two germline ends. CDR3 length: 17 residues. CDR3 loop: CAISEPGQSRLSTEAFF. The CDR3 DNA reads TGTGCCATCAGTGAGCCAGGGCAGTCTCGCCTAAGCACTGAAGCTTTCTTT.

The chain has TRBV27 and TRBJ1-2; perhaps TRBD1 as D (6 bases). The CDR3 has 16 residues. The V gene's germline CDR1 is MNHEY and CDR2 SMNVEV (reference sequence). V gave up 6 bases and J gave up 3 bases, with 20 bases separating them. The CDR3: CASRPRFGGHDYGYTF. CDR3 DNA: TGTGCCAGCAGGCCCCGGTTCGGGGGCCACGACTATGGCTACACCTTC.

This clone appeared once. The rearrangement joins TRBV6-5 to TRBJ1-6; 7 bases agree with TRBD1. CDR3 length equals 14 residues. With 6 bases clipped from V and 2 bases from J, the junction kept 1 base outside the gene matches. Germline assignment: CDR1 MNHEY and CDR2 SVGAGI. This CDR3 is CASRRGPYNSPLHF. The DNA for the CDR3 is TGTGCCAGCAGAAGGGGGCCCTATAATTCACCCCTCCACTTT.

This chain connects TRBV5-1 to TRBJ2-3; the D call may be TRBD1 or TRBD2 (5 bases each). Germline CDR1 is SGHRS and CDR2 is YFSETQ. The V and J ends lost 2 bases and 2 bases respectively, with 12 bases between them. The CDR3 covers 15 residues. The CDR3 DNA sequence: TGCGCCAGCAGCTTCCGGGACCTTTACACAGATACGCAGTATTTT. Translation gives CASSFRDLYTDTQYF.

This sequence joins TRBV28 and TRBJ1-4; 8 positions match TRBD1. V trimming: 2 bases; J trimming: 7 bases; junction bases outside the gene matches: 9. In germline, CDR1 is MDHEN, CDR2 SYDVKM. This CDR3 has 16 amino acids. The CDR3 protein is CASSLERTGLFEKLFF. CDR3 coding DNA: TGTGCCAGCAGTTTAGAAAGGACAGGGCTTTTTGAAAAACTGTTTTTT.

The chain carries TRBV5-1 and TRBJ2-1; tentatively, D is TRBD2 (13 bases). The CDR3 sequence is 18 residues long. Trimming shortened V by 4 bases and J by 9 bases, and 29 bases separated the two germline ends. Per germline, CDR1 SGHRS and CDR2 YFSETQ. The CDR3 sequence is CASSGDRGRTSGSGEQFF. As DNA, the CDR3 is TGCGCCAGCAGCGGGGACAGGGGGCGGACTAGCGGGAGTGGTGAGCAGTTCTTC.

Here the CDR3 DNA reads TGTGCCAGCAGCTTATCCGAAAACTACAGGGGCGGCACTGAAGCTTTCTTT. The encoded protein is CASSLSENYRGGTEAFF. The chain carries TRBV7-9 and TRBJ1-1, with 7 bases identical to TRBD1. The CDR3 has 17 amino acids. From germline, CDR1 is SEHNR and CDR2 FQNEAQ (reference sequence). The J segment lost 4 bases and the V segment lost 2 bases, leaving 13 bases of the junction unmatched.

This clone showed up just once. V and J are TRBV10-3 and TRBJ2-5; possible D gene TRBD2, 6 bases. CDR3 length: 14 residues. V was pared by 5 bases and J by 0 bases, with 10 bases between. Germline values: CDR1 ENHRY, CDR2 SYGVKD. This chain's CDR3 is CAISSRGYQETQYF. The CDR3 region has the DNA TGTGCCATCAGTTCCCGGGGGTACCAAGAGACCCAGTACTTC.

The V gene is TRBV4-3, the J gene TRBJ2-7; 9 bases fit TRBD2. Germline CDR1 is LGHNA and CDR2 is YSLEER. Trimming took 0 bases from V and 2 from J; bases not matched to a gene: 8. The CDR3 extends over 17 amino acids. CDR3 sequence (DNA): TGCGCCAGCAGCCAAGATAGGTGGCCTAGCGGGACCTACGAGCAGTACTTC. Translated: CASSQDRWPSGTYEQYF.